This TCR beta chain was profiled in a study of cytomegalovirus exposure and HLA in healthy donors (TCRdb year 2017). At the level of the whole study: According to an earlier analysis of 587 of the donors, about 179 million T cells yielded 95 million to 140 million unique TCR beta sequences and approximately 280 Gb of sequence data. Approximately 310 gigabases of sequencing data and roughly 90 million unique TCR sequences were included in an early release covering around 650 HLA-typed donors. Among the roughly 400 genotyped donors, approximately 81% belonged to the genetic ancestry cluster associated with self-reported Caucasian donors. The aim of the study was to test whether cataloging public T cell receptors could identify signatures of past pathogen exposure. Using immunosequencing, the study profiled T cell repertoires from 666 subjects and related those repertoires to cytomegalovirus serostatus. In addition to the first cohort of about 650 subjects, a separate validation cohort of approximately 110 different subjects was used. To predict cytomegalovirus infection status, the study combined high-throughput TCR immunosequencing, statistical association of individual TCRs with disease status, and machine learning. In a later analysis, previously published TCR beta repertoires from fewer than 750 donors were re-analyzed and high-resolution HLA genotyping was added so that TCR occurrence patterns could be studied. Rather than using new phenotypic data, the later analysis identified candidate immune exposures from TCR beta sequences and from how often those sequences occurred across donors. An earlier analysis of 587 of the donors used high-throughput TCR beta sequencing to judge whether each TCR beta V gene segment behaved as functional or pseudogenic. Alongside the repertoire data, information on donor age, sex, ethnicity and CMV serostatus was compiled. Genome-wide SNP genotypes for about 60% of the 666 donors were used in a later genetic analysis, which treated that subset as a discovery cohort. Every repertoire in the discovery cohort had been generated on one and the same sequencing platform. HLA typing included class I and class II loci at four-digit resolution. Typing coverage differed by locus: A, B, C, DRB1 and DQB1 were typed in about 629-630 donors, DQA1 in about 560, DPA1 in some 600, and DPB1 in just under 490. A few DR-DQ haplotypes were treated as single units for association and clustering because of strong linkage in the cohort. Among roughly 370 genotyped donors of the cohort, an average of 235,054 unique TCR beta nucleotide sequences were sequenced per donor, 15% to 20% of them non-productive. The paper as a whole reports these results and caveats: Several of the top co-occurrence clusters appeared to be linked to parvovirus B19, influenza, CMV and Epstein-Barr virus, according to a later analysis. Immune exposure information for the cohort was limited to CMV serostatus. Only TCR beta chains were sequenced in this cohort, and the absence of alpha or paired-chain data limited detectable features. In a later analysis, most CMV-associated TCR beta chains were found to appear HLA-restricted, with HLA associations seemingly driven largely by CMV exposure. At a false discovery rate of 0.05, a later analysis linked roughly 17,000 TCR beta sequences to specific HLA alleles. Strong co-occurrence of HLA alleles, especially DR and DQ, made assigning TCR associations to individual alleles difficult. A further reported finding was that TCR beta sequences accurately predicted the HLA-A and HLA-B alleles for most subjects in the first cohort. The study listed over 150 TCR beta chains as associated with cytomegalovirus. Compared with equally common non-associated chains, HLA-associated TCR beta chains in a later analysis were more clonally expanded and had lower generation probabilities. Compared with the 666-donor mean, donors in an Asian-associated ancestry cluster had fewer N-insertions in productive TCRs, according to a later genetic analysis. Most TCR sequences were observed very rarely across donors, whereas some public TCRs were present in many individuals. Linkage disequilibrium might explain the correlated functional status among segregating V segments, but an unknown experimental factor could not be excluded. Sequencing depth was assumed to be roughly uniform across donors in the presence/absence analyses, though that assumption may not hold. In both the original and validation cohorts, the classifier was reported to diagnose cytomegalovirus status with high specificity and sensitivity. In a later analysis, the rate of TCR association differed among HLA loci, with DRB1 alleles having the most associated TCRs and HLA-C alleles having the fewest. A cluster of highly shared sequence variants was judged likely to be a technical artifact of the sequencing pipeline. In vitro tests confirmed that a few of the cytomegalovirus-associated TCR beta chains recognize cytomegalovirus antigens. The authors suggested that the approach could potentially be generalized to other disease states and immunological phenotypes. Because counts were too low, 15 or so rarely observed V segments, including chromosome 9 orphons, were excluded from the earlier analysis of around 590 of the donors. Because HLA typing was missing for some donors at each locus, association tests included only the typed subset. Because the 87-base-pair reads could not distinguish some IMGT-functional V segments, including TRBV6-2 and TRBV6-3, those segments were excluded. An earlier analysis of roughly 570 of the donors showed that most TCR beta V segments appeared in productive rearrangements either about 87% or about 30% of the time, which broadly matched IMGT annotations. In a later genetic analysis, a missense DCLRE1C variant was associated with V-gene and J-gene trimming of TCR beta chains, and the association was replicated in an independent cohort.

Points on this clone: The antigen this receptor binds is unknown.

The junction carries 18 bases between V and J, which are trimmed by 6 bases and 1 base respectively. Via the germline V gene (reference sequence), CDR1 is SEHNR and CDR2 FQNEAQ. There are 16 amino acids in the CDR3, from cysteine to phenylalanine inclusive. Only the CDR3 DNA is retained, 48 bases long and in frame from the first base. In total, roughly 710 healthy bone marrow donors made up the cohort. All cohort members were sampled while nominally healthy, although unrecorded immune exposures were likely present. The donor tested CMV seronegative, placing the donor among the 350 or so seronegative members of the cohort. A peripheral blood sample was collected from each donor, and TCR beta sequencing was performed on peripheral blood mononuclear cells. The Qiagen DNeasy Blood Extraction Kit was used to extract genomic DNA from the blood cell samples. To prepare the library, the immunoSEQ multiplex PCR assay was applied. For the multiplex PCR, a mixture combining 60 forward primers for TCR Vbeta segments and 13 reverse primers for TCR Jbeta segments was used. A multiplex PCR assay on genomic DNA amplified the CDR3 region of rearranged TCR beta genes. The amplified TCR beta libraries were sequenced on the Illumina HiSeq System as 87-base-pair reads. The original methods were these. In a later analysis, tens of millions of unique TCR beta chains were counted across the approximately 670 repertoires, and some 10 million of these chains were shared by at least two donors. A nearest-neighbor algorithm error-corrected the raw reads and collapsed the reads into unique sequences, merging closely related sequences to remove PCR and sequencing errors. V, D and J gene segments were assigned by aligning CDR3 sequences to IMGT reference sequences. For a sequence to be retained, a match of at least six nucleotides to both a V gene segment and a J gene segment was required. A rearrangement counted as productive if the CDR3 had no stop codons and remained in frame with V and J, and every other rearrangement counted as non-productive. Following IMGT convention, CDR3 was defined as the stretch from the second conserved V-encoded cysteine to the conserved J-encoded phenylalanine. Sequences without an unambiguous match to a single V gene segment were excluded from the earlier analysis of 587 of the donors. In an earlier analysis of several hundred of the donors, a V segment was called functional when productive rearrangements were above 56.7%, and segregating when the standard deviation between donors exceeded 5%. To diagnose cytomegalovirus status from the catalog of TCR beta chain sequences, a statistical classification framework was built. In a later analysis, TCR nucleotide sequences were compared against IMGT/GENE-DB human TR gene sequences so that V and J genes could be assigned. In a later analysis, CDR3 sequences and most-parsimonious VDJ recombination scenarios were assigned using the TCRdist pipeline. In a later analysis, every TCR beta chain was defined by the combination of its CDR3 amino acid sequence and its V-gene family, and reads without a unique V-gene family were dropped. A later analysis removed 450 to 600 highly shared, low-generation-probability nucleotide sequences to deal with suspected cross-contamination and a sequencing artifact. For each public chain, a later analysis derived a clonal expansion index from normalized ranks of inferred template counts within each repertoire. Generation probabilities in a later analysis came from a VDJ recombination model fitted to out-of-frame rearrangements, and those results were checked against IGoR. In a later analysis, TCR-TCR, TCR-HLA and TCR-CMV co-occurrence was scored with hypergeometric tests, and a repertoire-size bias correction was applied to TCR pairs. A later analysis estimated false discovery rates by permuting HLA or CMV assignments 20 times. A later analysis grouped co-occurring TCRs with DBSCAN, adding TCRdist sequence similarity when clustering within HLA-allele-positive subsets. Co-occurrence clustering excluded repertoires with fewer than 30,000 or more than 120,000 public chains, plus five with anomalous nucleotide sharing. The source is immuneACCESS, and TCRdb retained only in-frame sequences with V and J called. Part of the clones is not carried over; for the studies checked, unresolved V genes explain less than half of this, and the remainder is unexplained. Clonal size and the V and J genes are those of that table, whereas D and trimming came from the DNA. For this sample, the table gives about 32,000 clones. The ten largest clones represent about 5% of the sample.

The rearrangement combines TRBV7-9 with TRBJ1-1; D gene: possibly TRBD1, on 5 matching bases. The sequenced sample was PBMCs. The sequence was obtained from a female donor in good health and CMV-seronegative. The nucleotide sequence is given as TGTGCCAGCAGGCGGACCGGGGGTTTAAAGAACACTGAAGCTTTCTTT. This yields the protein CASRRTGGLKNTEAFF.